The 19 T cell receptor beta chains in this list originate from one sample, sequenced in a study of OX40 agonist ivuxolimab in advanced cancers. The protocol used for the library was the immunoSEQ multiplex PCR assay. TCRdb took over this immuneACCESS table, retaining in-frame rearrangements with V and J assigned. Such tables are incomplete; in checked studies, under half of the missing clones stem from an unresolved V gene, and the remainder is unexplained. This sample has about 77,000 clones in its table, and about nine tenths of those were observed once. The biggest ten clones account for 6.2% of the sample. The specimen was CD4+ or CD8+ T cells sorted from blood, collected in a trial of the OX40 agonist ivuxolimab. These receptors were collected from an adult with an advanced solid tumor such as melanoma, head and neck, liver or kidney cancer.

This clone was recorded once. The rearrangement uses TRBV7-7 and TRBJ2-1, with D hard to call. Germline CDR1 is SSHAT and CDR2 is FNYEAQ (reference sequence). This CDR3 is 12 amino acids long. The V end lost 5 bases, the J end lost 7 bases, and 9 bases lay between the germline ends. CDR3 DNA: TGTGCCAGCAGCAATCGCCAGAATGAGCAGTTCTTC. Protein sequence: CASSNRQNEQFF.

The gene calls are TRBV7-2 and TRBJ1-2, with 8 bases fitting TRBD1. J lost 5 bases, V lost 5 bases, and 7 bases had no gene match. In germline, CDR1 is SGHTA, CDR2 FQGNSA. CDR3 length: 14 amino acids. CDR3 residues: CASSPTGGGYGYTF. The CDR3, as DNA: TGTGCCAGCAGCCCAACAGGGGGAGGGTATGGCTACACCTTC.

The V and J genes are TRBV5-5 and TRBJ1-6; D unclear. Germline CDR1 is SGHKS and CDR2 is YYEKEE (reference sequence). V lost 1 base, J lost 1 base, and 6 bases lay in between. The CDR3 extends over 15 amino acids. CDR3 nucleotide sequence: TGTGCCAGCAGCTTGCTCCGTTCCTATAATTCACCCCTCCACTTT. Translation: CASSLLRSYNSPLHF. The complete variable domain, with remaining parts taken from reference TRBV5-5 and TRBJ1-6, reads DAGVTQSPTHLIKTRGQQVTLRCSPISGHKSVSWYQQVLGQGPQFIFQYYEKEERGRGNFPDRFSARQFPNYSSELNVNALLLGDSALYLCASSLLRSYNSPLHFGNGTRLTVT.

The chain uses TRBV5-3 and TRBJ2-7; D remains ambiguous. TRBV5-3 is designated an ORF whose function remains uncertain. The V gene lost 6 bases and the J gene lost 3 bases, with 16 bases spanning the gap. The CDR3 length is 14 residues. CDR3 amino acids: CARTQWLSDYEQYF. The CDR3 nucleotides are TGTGCCAGAACCCAGTGGCTTTCGGACTACGAGCAGTACTTC.

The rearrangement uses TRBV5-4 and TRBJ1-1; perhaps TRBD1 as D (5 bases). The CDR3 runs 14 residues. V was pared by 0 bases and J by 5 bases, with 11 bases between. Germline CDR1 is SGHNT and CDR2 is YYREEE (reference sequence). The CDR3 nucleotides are TGTGCCAGCAGCTTGGAAGGGGTAAGGACTGAAGCTTTCTTT. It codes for CASSLEGVRTEAFF.

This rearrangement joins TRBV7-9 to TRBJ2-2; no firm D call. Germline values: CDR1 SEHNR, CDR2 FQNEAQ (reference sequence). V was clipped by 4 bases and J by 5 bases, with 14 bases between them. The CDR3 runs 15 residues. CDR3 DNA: TGTGCCAGCAGCTCCGGCCAGCGCGGAACCGGGGAGCTGTTTTTT. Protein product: CASSSGQRGTGELFF.

This chain's CDR3 is CAIWDRGNTEAFF. CDR3 bases: TGTGCCATCTGGGACAGGGGGAACACTGAAGCTTTCTTT. This chain links TRBV10-3 with TRBJ1-1; 10 nucleotides line up with TRBD1. The CDR3 runs 13 residues. Losses at the gene ends were 8 bases for V and 1 base for J; bases not matched to a gene: 1. Germline V gene data show CDR1 as ENHRY and CDR2 as SYGVKD.

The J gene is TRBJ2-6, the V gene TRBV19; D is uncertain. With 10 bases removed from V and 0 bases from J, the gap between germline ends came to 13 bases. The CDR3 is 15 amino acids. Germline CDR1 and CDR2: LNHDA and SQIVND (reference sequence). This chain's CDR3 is CATLDIPSGANVLTF. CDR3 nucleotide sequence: TGTGCCACCTTAGACATCCCCTCTGGGGCCAACGTCCTGACTTTC.

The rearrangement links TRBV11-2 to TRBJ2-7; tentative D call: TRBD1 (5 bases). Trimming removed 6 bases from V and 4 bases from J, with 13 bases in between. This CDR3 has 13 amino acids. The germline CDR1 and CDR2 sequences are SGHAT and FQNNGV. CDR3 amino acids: CASSKTETYEQYF. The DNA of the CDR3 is TGTGCCAGCAGTAAGACAGAGACGTACGAGCAGTACTTC.

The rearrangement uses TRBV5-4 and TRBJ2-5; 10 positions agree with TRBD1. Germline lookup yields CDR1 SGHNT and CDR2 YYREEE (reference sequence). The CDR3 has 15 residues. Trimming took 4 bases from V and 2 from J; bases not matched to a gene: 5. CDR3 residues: CASSLRTGGQETQYF. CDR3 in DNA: TGTGCCAGCAGCCTGCGGACAGGGGGGCAAGAGACCCAGTACTTC.

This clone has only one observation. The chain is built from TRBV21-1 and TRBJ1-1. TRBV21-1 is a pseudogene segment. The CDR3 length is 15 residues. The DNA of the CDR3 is TGTGCCAGCAGAGGCGTGGCTCTGTTGAACACTGAAGCTTTCTTT. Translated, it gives CASRGVALLNTEAFF.

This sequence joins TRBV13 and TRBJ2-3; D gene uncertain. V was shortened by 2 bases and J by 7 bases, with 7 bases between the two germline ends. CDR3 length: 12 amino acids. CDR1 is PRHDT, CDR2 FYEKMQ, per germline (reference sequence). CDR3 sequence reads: CASSLRAYTQYF. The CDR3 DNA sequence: TGTGCCAGCAGCTTAAGAGCGTATACGCAGTATTTT.

CDR3 residues: CASSPGPGTQETQYF. CDR3 nucleotide sequence: TGTGCCAGCTCACCAGGGCCCGGGACGCAAGAGACCCAGTACTTC. J is TRBJ2-5 and V is TRBV18, with D perhaps matching TRBD1 or TRBD2 (5 bases each). This CDR3 region has 15 residues. V shed 2 bases and J shed 2 bases, with 12 bases lying between them. In germline, CDR1 is KGHSH, CDR2 LQKENI.

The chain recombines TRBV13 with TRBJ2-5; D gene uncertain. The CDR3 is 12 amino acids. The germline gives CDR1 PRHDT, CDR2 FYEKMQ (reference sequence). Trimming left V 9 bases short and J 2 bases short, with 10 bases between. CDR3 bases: TGTGCCAGTGGGCCCGCACAAGAGACCCAGTACTTC. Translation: CASGPAQETQYF.

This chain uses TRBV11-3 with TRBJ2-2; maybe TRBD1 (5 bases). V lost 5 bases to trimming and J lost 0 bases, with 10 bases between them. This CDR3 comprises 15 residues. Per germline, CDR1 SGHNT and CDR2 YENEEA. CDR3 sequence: CASSPGRANTGELFF. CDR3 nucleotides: TGTGCCAGCAGCCCGGGCAGGGCGAACACCGGGGAGCTGTTTTTT.

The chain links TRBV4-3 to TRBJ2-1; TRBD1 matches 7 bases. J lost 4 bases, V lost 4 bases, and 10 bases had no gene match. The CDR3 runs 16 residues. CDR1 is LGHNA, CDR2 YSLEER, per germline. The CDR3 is CASSPILKGAYNEQFF. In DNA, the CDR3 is TGCGCCAGCAGCCCCATCTTAAAGGGGGCTTACAATGAGCAGTTCTTC.

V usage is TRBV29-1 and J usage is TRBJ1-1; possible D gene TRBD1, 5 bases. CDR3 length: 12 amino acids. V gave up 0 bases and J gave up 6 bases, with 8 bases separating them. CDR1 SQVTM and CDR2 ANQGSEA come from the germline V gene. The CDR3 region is CSVEDGGAEAFF. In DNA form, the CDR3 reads TGCAGCGTTGAAGATGGGGGGGCTGAAGCTTTCTTT.

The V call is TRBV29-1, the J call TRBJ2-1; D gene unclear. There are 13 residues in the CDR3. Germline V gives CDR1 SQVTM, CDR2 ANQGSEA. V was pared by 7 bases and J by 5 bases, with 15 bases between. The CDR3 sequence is CSGTLLGNNEQFF. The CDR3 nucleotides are TGCAGCGGGACGCTTCTGGGAAACAATGAGCAGTTCTTC.

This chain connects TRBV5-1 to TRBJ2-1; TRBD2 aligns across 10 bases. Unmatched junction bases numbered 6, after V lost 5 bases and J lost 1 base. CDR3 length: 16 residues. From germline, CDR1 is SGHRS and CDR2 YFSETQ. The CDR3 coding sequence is TGCGCCAGCAGGTCTAGACTAGCGGGTTCCTACAATGAGCAGTTCTTC. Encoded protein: CASRSRLAGSYNEQFF.